What follows are 8 T cell receptor beta chains derived from one specimen sequenced in a study of blood T cell repertoires in COVID-19. Here immunoSEQ multiplex PCR was the method, and the copy in TCRdb shows in-frame clones only, minus some. The profile shows about 130,000 clones, 65% to 90% of them singletons. Sequencing input: peripheral blood. Every receptor here comes from a man at least 80 years old with active or convalescent COVID-19.

This sequence joins TRBV5-1 and TRBJ2-1, with D possibly being TRBD1 (7 bases). The V end lost 3 bases, the J end lost 9 bases, and 16 bases lay between the germline ends. The CDR3 has 14 amino acids. The germline V gene encodes CDR1 SGHRS and CDR2 YFSETQ. The CDR3 DNA reads TGCGCCAGCAGCTCGACAGGGTGGGGGGTTGAGCAGTTCTTC. Translated, it gives CASSSTGWGVEQFF.

This clone showed up just once. The chain is built from TRBV2 and TRBJ1-3; D is uncertain. Germline assignment: CDR1 SNHLY and CDR2 FYNNEI. V lost 9 bases and J lost 1, with 10 bases in between. The length of the CDR3 is 13 residues. The CDR3 sequence is CASKVGSGNTIYF. The CDR3 bases are TGTGCCAGTAAGGTCGGGTCTGGAAACACCATATATTTT.

The rearrangement joins TRBV7-6 to TRBJ2-1; weak D call: TRBD2 (5 bases). This CDR3 region has 13 residues. Per the germline V gene, CDR1 is SGHVS and CDR2 is FNYEAQ. V gave up 2 bases and J gave up 9 bases, with 11 bases separating them. The CDR3 here is CASSLYSAGEQFF. DNA of the CDR3: TGTGCCAGCAGCTTATATTCTGCGGGTGAGCAGTTCTTC.

V gene TRBV6-5 combines with J gene TRBJ1-2; 10 nucleotides agree with TRBD1. This CDR3 contains 14 residues. The germline CDR1 and CDR2 sequences are MNHEY and SVGAGI. The trim removed 5 bases at V and 7 bases at J, leaving 7 bases unmatched. The CDR3: CASSPDRGPSGYTF. The CDR3 DNA is TGTGCCAGCAGTCCCGACAGGGGGCCAAGTGGCTACACCTTC.

The chain has TRBV6-1 and TRBJ2-1; D is possibly TRBD1 (5 bases). CDR3 length: 18 residues. V gave up 4 bases and J gave up 0 bases, with 19 bases separating them. Germline V gene lookup returns CDR1 MNHNS and CDR2 SASEGT. CDR3 residues: CASSADSSIRFSYNEQFF. CDR3 nucleotides: TGTGCCAGCAGTGCAGACAGTAGTATTCGGTTCTCCTACAATGAGCAGTTCTTC.

The rearrangement uses TRBV6-2 or TRBV6-3 and TRBJ2-5, with TRBD2 matching over 13 bases. This CDR3 is built from 17 residues. After removal of 0 bases from V and 2 bases from J, the junction contained 3 bases not matched to a gene. Germline-derived CDR1 and CDR2 are MNHEY and SVGEGT. The CDR3 loop is CASSYSMGLAGQETQYF. CDR3 bases: TGTGCCAGCAGTTACTCGATGGGACTAGCGGGGCAAGAGACCCAGTACTTC.

This clone was seen more than once but under ten times. The chain combines TRBV5-5 with TRBJ2-7, with D unresolved. Germline assignment: CDR1 SGHKS and CDR2 YYEKEE (reference sequence). The CDR3 consists of 16 residues. The germline V and J ends were trimmed by 4 bases and 0 bases, with 17 bases remaining between them. In DNA, the CDR3 is TGTGCCAGCAGCCCAGCCGAGCGTTTGAGCTCCTACGAGCAGTACTTC. Its translation: CASSPAERLSSYEQYF.

V usage is TRBV7-9 and J usage is TRBJ2-7; 12 nucleotides match TRBD1. CDR1 and CDR2 (germline): SEHNR, FQNEAQ (reference sequence). With V trimmed by 5 bases and J by 6 bases, 5 bases remained unmatched. The CDR3 is made up of 14 amino acids. CDR3 nucleotide sequence: TGTGCCAGCAGCCTGGGACAGGGGGCGGGCGAGCAGTACTTC. It is translated as CASSLGQGAGEQYF.